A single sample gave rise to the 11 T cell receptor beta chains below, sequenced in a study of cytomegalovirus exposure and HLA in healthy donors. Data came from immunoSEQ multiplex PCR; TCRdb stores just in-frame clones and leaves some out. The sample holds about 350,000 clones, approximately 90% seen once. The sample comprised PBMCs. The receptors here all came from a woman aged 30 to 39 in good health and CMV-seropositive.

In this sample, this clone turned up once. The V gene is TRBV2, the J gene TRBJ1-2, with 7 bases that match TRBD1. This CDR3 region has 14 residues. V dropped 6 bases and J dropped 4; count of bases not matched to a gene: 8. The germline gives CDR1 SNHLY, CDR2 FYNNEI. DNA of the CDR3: TGTGCCAGCAGGTCCGGGACAGCACTCTATGGCTACACCTTC. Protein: CASRSGTALYGYTF.

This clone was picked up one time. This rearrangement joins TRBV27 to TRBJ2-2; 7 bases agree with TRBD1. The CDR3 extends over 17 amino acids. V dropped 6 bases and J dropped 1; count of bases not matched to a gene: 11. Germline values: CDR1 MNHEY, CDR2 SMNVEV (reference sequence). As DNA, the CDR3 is TGTGCCAGCAGATTGAACCCGGGACAGAAGAACACCGGGGAGCTGTTTTTT. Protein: CASRLNPGQKNTGELFF.

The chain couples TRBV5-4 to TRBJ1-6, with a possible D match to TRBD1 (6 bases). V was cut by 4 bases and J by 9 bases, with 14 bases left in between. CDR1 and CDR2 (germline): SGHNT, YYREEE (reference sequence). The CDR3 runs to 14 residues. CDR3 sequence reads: CASSAPGGGSPLHF. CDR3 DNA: TGTGCCAGCAGCGCCCCCGGGGGCGGTTCACCCCTCCACTTT.

The DNA for the CDR3 is TGTGCCAGCTCATCCCCGCGGGGGGGCGGGTACGAGCAGTACTTC. Its protein product is CASSSPRGGGYEQYF. The rearrangement joins TRBV18 to TRBJ2-7; the match to TRBD2 covers 9 bases. This CDR3 spans 15 amino acids. The V gene's germline CDR1 is KGHSH and CDR2 LQKENI. Germline trimming cut 5 bases from V and 4 bases from J; bases unmatched to any gene: 9.

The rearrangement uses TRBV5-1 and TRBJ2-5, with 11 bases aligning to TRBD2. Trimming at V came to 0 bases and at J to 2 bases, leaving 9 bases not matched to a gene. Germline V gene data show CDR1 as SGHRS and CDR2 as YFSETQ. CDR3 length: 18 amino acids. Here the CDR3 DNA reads TGCGCCAGCAGCTTGGCGGGAAGGGGACTAGCGGTACAAGAGACCCAGTACTTC. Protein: CASSLAGRGLAVQETQYF.

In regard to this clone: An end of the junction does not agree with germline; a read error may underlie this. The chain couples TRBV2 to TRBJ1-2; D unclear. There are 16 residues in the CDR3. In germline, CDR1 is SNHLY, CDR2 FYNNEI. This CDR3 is CASSESTVIIDPTIFF. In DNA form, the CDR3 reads TGTGCCAGCAGTGAATCAACGGTGATAATAGATCCAACAATCTTCTTC.

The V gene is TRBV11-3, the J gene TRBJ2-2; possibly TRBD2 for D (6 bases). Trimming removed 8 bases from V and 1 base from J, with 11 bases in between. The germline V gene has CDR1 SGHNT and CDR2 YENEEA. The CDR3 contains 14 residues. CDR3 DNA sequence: TGTGCCAGCGGCCGGACTATGAACACCGGGGAGCTGTTTTTT. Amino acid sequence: CASGRTMNTGELFF.

The CDR3 DNA reads as TGTGCCAGCACCAGCGACAGGGTCGGCCAGCCCCAGCATTTT. It codes for CASTSDRVGQPQHF. The V call is TRBV7-6, the J call TRBJ1-5, with TRBD1 matching 7 bases. V was clipped by 7 bases and J by 7 bases; unmatched bases: 10. Germline CDR1 and CDR2: SGHVS and FNYEAQ. This CDR3 is built from 14 residues. The full variable domain, in which reference TRBV7-6 and TRBJ1-5 provide the parts outside the CDR3, is GAGVSQSPRYKVTKRGQDVALRCDPISGHVSLYWYRQALGQGPEFLTYFNYEAQQDKSGLPNDRFSAERPEGSISTLTIQRTEQRDSAMYRCASTSDRVGQPQHFGDGTRLSIL.

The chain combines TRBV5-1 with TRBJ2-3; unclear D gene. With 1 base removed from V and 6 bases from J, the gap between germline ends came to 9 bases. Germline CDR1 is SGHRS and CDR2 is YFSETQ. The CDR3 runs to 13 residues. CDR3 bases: TGCGCCAGCAGCTTGCCCGGGTCCGATACGCAGTATTTT. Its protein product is CASSLPGSDTQYF.

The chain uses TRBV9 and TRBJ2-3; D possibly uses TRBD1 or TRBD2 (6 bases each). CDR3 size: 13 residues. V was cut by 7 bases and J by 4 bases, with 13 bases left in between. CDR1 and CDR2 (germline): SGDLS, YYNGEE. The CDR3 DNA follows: TGTGCCAGCCGGAGGGGGATGGCAGATACGCAGTATTTT. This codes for CASRRGMADTQYF.

The CDR3, as DNA: TGTGCCAGCAGTTTATCGGCAGCCCGGCGCAATGAGCAGTTCTTC. It is translated as CASSLSAARRNEQFF. The V and J genes are TRBV27 and TRBJ2-1; the D is unclear. The CDR3 contains 15 residues. V lost 0 bases and J lost 6, with 12 bases in between. The germline gives CDR1 MNHEY, CDR2 SMNVEV (reference sequence).